This T cell receptor beta chain was identified during a study of T-cell reconstitution after alpha-beta-depleted transplantation in children. Study conclusions and caveats: Newly produced T cells mostly accounted for T-cell counts and diversity one year post-transplant. Surviving recipient T cells and thymic progenitors produced the high day-60 TCRbeta diversity seen in some patients. Alpha-beta T cells about two months after transplant reportedly derived from several hundred expanded graft clones.

The CDR3 is 17 amino acids. In germline, CDR1 is LNHNV, CDR2 YYDKDF (reference sequence). V gave up 0 bases and J gave up 2 bases; unmatched junction bases: 9. On this clonotype: Its matching antigen is unknown.

Unique molecular identifiers featured in how the TCRbeta library was prepared. TCRdb passed the PCR reads through MiXCR, listing each CDR3 protein once. There are fewer than 750,000 distinct CDR3 sequences in the sample; more than 20% occur only once, and about a third lies in the top ten. Specimen: PBMCs, collected before TCRalphabeta/CD19-depleted stem cell transplant. This chain uses TRBV15 with TRBJ2-5; 7 positions match TRBD1. The TCR was taken from a boy in the first two years of life with Wiskott-Aldrich syndrome, due to receive a stem cell transplant. The DNA for the CDR3 is TGTGCCACCAGCAGAGATCGAGGGACAGTACAGCAAGAGACCCAGTACTTC. Its protein is CATSRDRGTVQQETQYF.